This TCR beta chain was sequenced in a study of T cell changes during pregnancy in multiple sclerosis (dated by TCRdb to the late 2010s). Broadly, across the study: In women with multiple sclerosis, the researchers looked at how the T cell repertoire shifted as pregnancy progressed.

Libraries came from the immunoSEQ multiplex PCR assay. TCRdb's version of the immuneACCESS table is confined to in-frame rearrangements and falls short of the full clone set. An unresolved V gene accounts for under half of the shortfall where checked; the remainder is of unknown origin. This sample is represented by 30,000 to 45,000 clones; approximately 88% of them were singletons. The ten biggest clones cover about 1.2% of the sample. A note on this clone: Its specific antigen is unknown. Per-base qualities were not stored, and no clone one base away is much larger.

Specimen: CD4+ T cells from peripheral blood mononuclear cells, collected before pregnancy. This TCR was sampled from a female donor with multiple sclerosis, enrolled in a pregnancy study.

The DNA is as follows: TGTGCCAGCTCACCAGCAGGACAGGGACATGGAGGAGCTTTCTTT. It encodes CASSPAGQGHGGAFF. The sequence is built from TRBV18 and TRBJ1-1, with 8 bases in between that match TRBD1. Germline trimming amounts to 2 bases on V and 10 bases on J, with 12 as the count of junction bases outside the gene matches. The CDR3 numbers 15 residues from cysteine through phenylalanine. Of all the DNA, just the CDR3 is kept, 45 bases in frame from base 1. Taken from the germline V gene, the CDR1 and CDR2 loops are KGHSH and LQKENI.